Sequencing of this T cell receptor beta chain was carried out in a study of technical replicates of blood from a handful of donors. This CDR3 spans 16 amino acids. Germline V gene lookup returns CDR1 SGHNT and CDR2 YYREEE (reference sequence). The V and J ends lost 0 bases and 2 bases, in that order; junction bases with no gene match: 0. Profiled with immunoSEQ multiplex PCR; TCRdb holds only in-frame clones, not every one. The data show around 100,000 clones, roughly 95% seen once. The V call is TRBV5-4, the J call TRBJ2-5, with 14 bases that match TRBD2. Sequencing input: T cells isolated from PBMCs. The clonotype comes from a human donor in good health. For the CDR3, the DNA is TGTGCCAGCAGCTTGGGACTAGCGGGGGGGCAAGAGACCCAGTACTTC. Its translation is CASSLGLAGGQETQYF.